This TCR beta chain was recovered during a study of vaccination effects on CD4 cells after COVID-19. Measured with immunoSEQ multiplex PCR; TCRdb has only the in-frame clones, and not every one. Here the sample spans some 15,000 clones, less than 85% being singletons. The CDR3 loop spans 11 amino acids. Germline CDR1 and CDR2: SGHVS and FNYEAQ. Trimming pared 1 base from V and 5 bases from J, leaving 3 bases between. Prior to sequencing, the ViraFEST assay stimulated PBMC with viral peptide pools, which expanded the antigen-specific CD4+ T cells. It was after roughly ten days of culture that CD4+ T cells were isolated. With regard to this clone: Its antigen is not known.

Sequenced here: CD4+ T cells from PBMCs cultured with HCoV-229E spike peptides, sampled before COVID-19 vaccination. The sequence was obtained from a human donor who received a COVID-19 vaccine. V and J are TRBV7-6 and TRBJ2-7, with no clear D. In DNA form, the CDR3 reads TGTGCCAGCAGCTTAGACCACGAGCAGTACTTC. Protein product: CASSLDHEQYF.